These 32 T cell receptor beta chains share one sample of origin, sequenced in a study of blood T cell repertoires in COVID-19. TCRdb keeps only in-frame clones here, not all; method: immunoSEQ multiplex PCR. The data show roughly 280,000 clones, approximately 90% seen once. Sequences were obtained from peripheral blood. All receptors derive from a woman aged 50 to 60 who had recovered from COVID-19.

This clone was detected once. The chain joins TRBV2 to TRBJ2-5, with 8 nucleotides matching TRBD1. The CDR3 contains 14 residues. Trimming removed 6 bases from V and 1 base from J; junction bases left unmatched: 4. The V gene's germline CDR1 is SNHLY and CDR2 FYNNEI. CDR3 coding DNA: TGTGCCAGCAGCGATGGACAGGGCCAAGAGACCCAGTACTTC. Encoded protein: CASSDGQGQETQYF.

J is TRBJ2-2 and V is TRBV4-1; 9 bases agree with TRBD1. Germline CDR1 MGHRA, CDR2 YSYEKL. This CDR3 contains 16 residues. V shed 5 bases, J shed 0 bases, and the junction held 4 bases outside the gene matches. DNA of the CDR3: TGCGCCAGCAGCTACCGACAGGGGGCGAACACCGGGGAGCTGTTTTTT. Amino acid sequence: CASSYRQGANTGELFF.

The rearrangement joins TRBV7-8 to TRBJ1-1, with 8 positions matching TRBD1. Germline-derived CDR1 and CDR2 are SGHVS and FQNEAQ. Trimming cost V 1 base and J 4 bases; bases outside gene matches: 8. This CDR3 spans 16 amino acids. The CDR3 DNA sequence: TGTGCCAGCAGCTTAGGTCACGGACAGGGAGGCACTGAAGCTTTCTTT. Translating gives CASSLGHGQGGTEAFF.

The chain combines TRBV28 with TRBJ2-1; TRBD2 aligns across 11 bases. Germline V gene sequence: CDR1 MDHEN, CDR2 SYDVKM. The CDR3 runs 17 residues. V lost 7 bases to trimming and J lost 0 bases; unmatched junction nucleotides: 8. CDR3 protein: CASILSGRAPSYNEQFF. CDR3 DNA sequence: TGTGCCAGCATTCTTAGCGGGAGGGCCCCCTCCTACAATGAGCAGTTCTTC.

The chain is built from TRBV7-2 and TRBJ2-1, with 12 nucleotides matching TRBD2. Germline V gene data show CDR1 as SGHTA and CDR2 as FQGNSA. V was pared by 1 base and J by 7 bases, with 5 bases of the junction left unmatched. The CDR3 contains 16 residues. CDR3 sequence (DNA): TGTGCCAGCAGCTTAGGGGGGCTAGCGGGAGGGAATGAGCAGTTCTTC. It yields the protein CASSLGGLAGGNEQFF.

This clone has just one count. This CDR3 reads CASSQESRYTEAFF. The CDR3, as DNA: TGTGCCAGCAGCCAAGAATCCCGGTACACTGAAGCTTTCTTT. The V and J genes are TRBV3-1 (or the pseudogene TRBV3-2) and TRBJ1-1; D is undetermined. V shed 0 bases and J shed 3 bases, with 8 bases lying between them. The CDR3 length is 14 residues. The germline V gene encodes CDR1 LGHDT and CDR2 YNNKEL (reference sequence).

V and J are TRBV3-1 (or the pseudogene TRBV3-2) and TRBJ2-7, with TRBD1 matching 8 bases. The CDR3 extends over 13 amino acids. Unmatched junction bases numbered 3, after V lost 4 bases and J lost 4 bases. Germline-derived CDR1 and CDR2 are LGHDT and YNNKEL (reference sequence). CDR3: CASSRDRPYEQYF. CDR3 coding DNA: TGTGCCAGCAGCCGGGACAGGCCTTACGAGCAGTACTTC.

The chain carries TRBV5-4 and TRBJ2-1; 10 bases fit TRBD2. The CDR3 runs 15 residues. The trim removed 1 base at V and 4 bases at J, leaving 2 bases unmatched. Per germline, CDR1 SGHNT and CDR2 YYREEE (reference sequence). CDR3 region: CASSLTSGVYNEQFF. DNA of the CDR3: TGTGCCAGCAGCTTGACTAGCGGGGTGTACAATGAGCAGTTCTTC.

This clone was detected once. V usage is TRBV24-1 and J usage is TRBJ2-1; TRBD2 agrees at 9 bases. CDR3 length: 12 residues. The V segment lost 3 bases and the J segment 15 bases; nucleotides outside the gene matches: 5. Germline V gene data show CDR1 as KGHDR and CDR2 as SFDVKD. The CDR3 protein is CATSDPGLAWFF. The CDR3 DNA reads TGTGCCACCAGTGATCCGGGACTAGCCTGGTTCTTC.

The chain couples TRBV9 to TRBJ2-1, with TRBD2 matching 13 bases. The germline V gene encodes CDR1 SGDLS and CDR2 YYNGEE. The CDR3 extends over 16 amino acids. The V gene end was trimmed by 4 bases and the J gene end by 10 bases; junction bases not matched to a gene: 11. The CDR3 coding sequence is TGTGCCAGCAGCCCAAACGGACTAGCGGGAGTTAGAGAGCAGTTCTTC. It yields the protein CASSPNGLAGVREQFF.

The CDR3 DNA is TGTGCCAGCAGCTTAGAAATGGGGAGGCACAATGAGCAGTTCTTC. This sequence encodes CASSLEMGRHNEQFF. The V and J genes are TRBV7-6 and TRBJ2-1; possibly TRBD2 for D (6 bases). CDR3 length: 15 amino acids. Germline V gene sequence: CDR1 SGHVS, CDR2 FNYEAQ. V lost 1 base and J 5 bases, leaving 12 bases between the germline ends. Using reference TRBV7-6 and TRBJ2-1 for the parts outside the CDR3, the full variable domain is GAGVSQSPRYKVTKRGQDVALRCDPISGHVSLYWYRQALGQGPEFLTYFNYEAQQDKSGLPNDRFSAERPEGSISTLTIQRTEQRDSAMYRCASSLEMGRHNEQFFGPGTRLTVL.

The J gene is TRBJ1-4, the V gene TRBV2; 10 nucleotides align to TRBD1. The CDR3 sequence is 13 residues long. The V segment lost 6 bases and the J segment 8 bases; nucleotides outside the gene matches: 3. Per the germline V gene, CDR1 is SNHLY and CDR2 is FYNNEI. CDR3 loop: CASRRDRGEKLFF. DNA for the CDR3: TGTGCCAGCAGGCGGGACAGGGGAGAAAAACTGTTTTTT.

The gene calls are TRBV6-5 and TRBJ1-2; D is uncertain. This CDR3 comprises 16 residues. Germline V gene data show CDR1 as MNHEY and CDR2 as SVGAGI. V lost 2 bases, J lost 2 bases, and 15 bases lay in between. The CDR3 coding sequence is TGTGCCAGCAGTTACCTTGTGGCATCACAGAACTATGGCTACACCTTC. Amino acids: CASSYLVASQNYGYTF.

The chain joins TRBV9 to TRBJ1-2, with 7 bases fitting TRBD1. Germline V gene data show CDR1 as SGDLS and CDR2 as YYNGEE. There are 16 residues in the CDR3. The V segment lost 3 bases and the J segment 0 bases; nucleotides outside the gene matches: 8. Written as DNA, the CDR3 is TGTGCCAGCAGCGACCAGCGACAGGGAACTAACTATGGCTACACCTTC. Protein: CASSDQRQGTNYGYTF. Looking up the rest from reference TRBV9 and TRBJ1-2 gives the full variable domain: DSGVTQTPKHLITATGQRVTLRCSPRSGDLSVYWYQQSLDQGLQFLIQYYNGEERAKGNILERFSAQQFPDLHSELNLSSLELGDSALYFCASSDQRQGTNYGYTFGSGTRLTVV.

This chain connects TRBV5-1 to TRBJ2-2; D might be TRBD2 (6 bases). CDR1 SGHRS and CDR2 YFSETQ come from the germline V gene. V lost 3 bases to trimming and J lost 5 bases, with 17 bases between them. The CDR3 loop spans 16 amino acids. DNA for the CDR3: TGCGCCAGCAGCTCGCCACGGGGAGGCAGGACCGGGGAGCTGTTTTTT. Protein product: CASSSPRGGRTGELFF. Full variable domain (missing parts from reference TRBV5-1 and TRBJ2-2): KAGVTQTPRYLIKTRGQQVTLSCSPISGHRSVSWYQQTPGQGLQFLFEYFSETQRNKGNFPGRFSGRQFSNSRSEMNVSTLELGDSALYLCASSSPRGGRTGELFFGEGSRLTVL.

The chain recombines TRBV7-8 with TRBJ2-5; TRBD2 agrees at 9 bases. The V gene's germline CDR1 is SGHVS and CDR2 FQNEAQ. This CDR3 is built from 14 residues. Trimming removed 2 bases from V and 5 bases from J; junction bases left unmatched: 3. DNA for the CDR3: TGTGCCAGCAGCTTACAGGGACTAGCCGAGACCCAGTACTTC. It yields the protein CASSLQGLAETQYF.

The V gene is TRBV7-2, the J gene TRBJ2-3, with 11 bases lining up with TRBD2. Germline CDR1 reads SGHTA; CDR2 reads FQGNSA. This CDR3 region has 14 residues. Trimming cost V 7 bases and J 1 base; bases outside gene matches: 1. CDR3 DNA: TGTGCCAGCAAACTAGCGGGGGGCACAGATACGCAGTATTTT. Its protein product is CASKLAGGTDTQYF.

This chain links TRBV6-2 or TRBV6-3 with TRBJ2-1, with a weak D call TRBD1 (6 bases). The germline CDR1 and CDR2 sequences are MNHEY and SVGEGT. Deletions cut 2 bases from V and 2 bases from J, with 19 bases between. The CDR3 runs to 18 residues. The CDR3 spells CASSYLPDGQRPYNEQFF. CDR3 bases: TGTGCCAGCAGTTACCTCCCCGACGGACAGCGGCCCTACAATGAGCAGTTCTTC.

The chain recombines TRBV4-2 with TRBJ2-1; 10 nucleotides match TRBD2. The CDR3 runs to 17 residues. Unmatched junction bases numbered 12, after V lost 2 bases and J lost 8 bases. Germline assignment: CDR1 LGHNA and CDR2 YNFKEQ. The CDR3: CASSQKRASGSIDEQFF. DNA of the CDR3: TGTGCCAGCAGCCAAAAACGGGCTAGCGGGAGTATCGATGAGCAGTTCTTC.

The chain has TRBV6-2 or TRBV6-3 and TRBJ2-2; a weak D match, TRBD1 (5 bases). The V gene's germline CDR1 is MNHEY and CDR2 SVGEGT. This CDR3 spans 14 amino acids. Trimming removed 5 bases at V and 6 bases at J, with 13 bases between. CDR3 region: CASSSGPRAGELFF. CDR3 nucleotides: TGTGCCAGCAGTAGTGGGCCCAGGGCCGGGGAGCTGTTTTTT.

The chain employs TRBV29-1 and TRBJ1-2; perhaps TRBD1 as D (6 bases). The CDR3 runs 14 residues. The V end lost 6 bases, the J end lost 4 bases, and 18 bases lay between the germline ends. CDR1 is SQVTM and CDR2 is ANQGSEA in the germline V gene. The CDR3 nucleotides read TGCAGCGTGCGATTGCAGGGGCCCACCTATGGCTACACCTTC. It encodes CSVRLQGPTYGYTF.

The chain employs TRBV15 and TRBJ1-5; D remains unclear. The length of the CDR3 is 15 residues. V dropped 1 base and J dropped 1 base, with 8 bases sitting between them. Germline assignment: CDR1 LNHNV and CDR2 YYDKDF (reference sequence). The CDR3 loop is CATSRVLSSNQPQHF. DNA for the CDR3: TGTGCCACCAGCAGAGTCTTAAGCAGCAATCAGCCCCAGCATTTT.

This chain joins TRBV7-9 and TRBJ2-7; 7 positions match TRBD2. V gave up 6 bases and J gave up 0 bases; unmatched junction bases: 2. Looked up from germline, CDR1 is SEHNR and CDR2 is FQNEAQ (reference sequence). There are 13 residues in the CDR3. CDR3 in DNA: TGTGCCAGCAGGGGAGGGCTCTCCTACGAGCAGTACTTC. Its translation: CASRGGLSYEQYF.

The chain uses TRBV19 and TRBJ1-1; D ambiguous. The length of the CDR3 is 11 residues. V lost 9 bases to trimming and J lost 11 bases, with 16 bases between them. Germline-derived CDR1 and CDR2 are LNHDA and SQIVND (reference sequence). In nucleotides, the CDR3 is TGTGCCAGCTCTGTCGGGGTGTCGGCTTTCTTT. It translates to CASSVGVSAFF. The variable domain in full, with the rest retrieved from reference TRBV19 and TRBJ1-1, is DGGITQSPKYLFRKEGQNVTLSCEQNLNHDAMYWYRQDPGQGLRLIYYSQIVNDFQKGDIAEGYSVSREKKESFPLTVTSAQKNPTAFYLCASSVGVSAFFGQGTRLTVV.

CDR3 region: CASSVPGQVPDYGYTF. As DNA, the CDR3 is TGTGCCAGCAGCGTCCCCGGACAGGTCCCCGACTATGGCTACACCTTC. This sequence joins TRBV5-4 and TRBJ1-2, with 7 bases aligning to TRBD1. This CDR3 has 16 residues. CDR1 and CDR2 (germline): SGHNT, YYREEE (reference sequence). The V and J ends lost 4 bases and 3 bases, in that order; junction bases with no gene match: 12.

The rearrangement joins TRBV7-2 to TRBJ1-3; 7 bases are a match to TRBD1. CDR1 SGHTA and CDR2 FQGNSA come from the germline V gene. The CDR3 is 15 residues long. V lost 1 base to trimming and J lost 5 bases; unmatched junction nucleotides: 5. In DNA, the CDR3 is TGTGCCAGCAGCTTAGGGGGGACAGCAAGAAACACCATATATTTT. Its translation: CASSLGGTARNTIYF.

V usage is TRBV11-3 and J usage is TRBJ2-2; the match to TRBD2 covers 13 bases. CDR3 length: 17 amino acids. The trim removed 1 base at V and 5 bases at J, leaving 4 bases unmatched. Germline CDR1 SGHNT, CDR2 YENEEA. The CDR3 nucleotides are TGTGCCAGCAGCTTAGGTCGACTAGCGGGGGGTACCGGGGAGCTGTTTTTT. Protein sequence: CASSLGRLAGGTGELFF.

The chain employs TRBV30 and TRBJ1-5; 11 bases align to TRBD1. CDR3 length equals 14 residues. In germline, CDR1 is GTSNPN, CDR2 SVGIG (reference sequence). Germline trimming cut 1 base from V and 5 bases from J; bases unmatched to any gene: 1. For the CDR3, the DNA is TGTGCCTGGAGTGCGGGACAGGGGGATCAGCCCCAGCATTTT. Protein: CAWSAGQGDQPQHF.

This clone was observed many times. The chain uses TRBV7-8 and TRBJ2-7; no clear D. In germline, CDR1 is SGHVS, CDR2 FQNEAQ. The CDR3 contains 13 residues. Trimming removed 5 bases at V and 2 bases at J, with 10 bases between. Here the CDR3 reads CASSRTETYEQYF. The CDR3 DNA reads as TGTGCCAGCAGCCGGACGGAGACCTACGAGCAGTACTTC. Full variable domain (remainder filled in from reference TRBV7-8 and TRBJ2-7): GAGVSQSPRYKVAKRGQDVALRCDPISGHVSLFWYQQALGQGPEFLTYFQNEAQLDKSGLPSDRFFAERPEGSVSTLKIQRTQQEDSAVYLCASSRTETYEQYFGPGTRLTVT.

The chain links TRBV25-1 to TRBJ2-1, with a tentative D call TRBD2 (5 bases). Germline CDR1 is MGHDK and CDR2 is SYGVNS. The germline V and J ends were trimmed by 0 bases and 6 bases, with 9 bases remaining between them. CDR3 size: 14 residues. CDR3 coding DNA: TGTGCCAGCAGTGAATATCGGGGTTCCAATGAGCAGTTCTTC. This encodes CASSEYRGSNEQFF.

Turning to this clone: The same CDR3 also results from other DNA sequences found in this sample. The chain carries TRBV5-1 and TRBJ1-1; 8 bases agree with TRBD1. CDR1 and CDR2 from the germline V gene are SGHRS and YFSETQ. The CDR3 has 14 amino acids. Trimming removed 8 bases from V and 1 base from J; junction bases left unmatched: 7. The CDR3 loop is CASSPDRANTEAFF. CDR3 DNA sequence: TGCGCCAGTAGCCCGGACAGGGCGAACACTGAAGCTTTCTTT.

Remarks on this clone: At one boundary the junction diverges from the germline segment, which might be a read error. V gene TRBV7-7 combines with J gene TRBJ2-6; D is perhaps TRBD1 (5 bases). Germline CDR1 is SSHAT and CDR2 is FNYEAQ (reference sequence). The CDR3 sequence is 13 residues long. This CDR3 is CASSLGVGDVLTF. The CDR3 nucleotides are TGTGCTAGCAGCTTAGGAGTAGGGGACGTCCTGACTTTC.